This entry concerns a single TCR beta chain. What it recognizes is unknown. The V end was cut by 4 bases, the J end by 3 bases, with 16 bases between. The CDR3 contains 15 residues. Germline assignment: CDR1 LGHNA and CDR2 YNFKEQ. The primer mix had 60 Vbeta and 13 Jbeta primers. Only in-frame clones appear in the TCRdb table, and some are missing; sequencing was by immunoSEQ multiplex PCR. The data contain 160,000 or so clones, roughly 79% of them singletons. The data belong to a study of cytomegalovirus exposure and HLA in healthy donors. Findings and caveats of the study: What TCR beta sequences reportedly achieved was accurate prediction of HLA-A and HLA-B alleles in most subjects.

This chain links TRBV4-2 with TRBJ2-7, with TRBD2 as a possible D gene (6 bases). This receptor was obtained from a man aged 18 to 35 in good health and CMV-seropositive. Material: PBMCs. The CDR3 DNA sequence: TGTGCCAGCAGCCTCGGGCGGAGGGACTTCTACGAGCAGTACTTC. This sequence encodes CASSLGRRDFYEQYF.